The clone carrying this T cell receptor (beta chain) was seen once. One junction end does not reproduce the germline sequence, and a read error may be involved. The sample comes from a study of cytomegalovirus exposure and HLA in healthy donors. PCR amplification relied on 60 Vbeta primers (plus 13 Jbeta primers). The protocol was immunoSEQ multiplex PCR, while the TCRdb copy is restricted to in-frame clones and leaves out a portion. This sample has fewer than 200,000 clones, with about 76% found just once. The CDR3 spans 16 residues. The germline V gene has CDR1 SEHNR and CDR2 FQNEAQ (reference sequence). Healthy bone marrow donors made up the donor group.

This clonotype originated in a male donor in good health and CMV-seropositive. Specimen: PBMCs. The chain recombines TRBV7-9 with TRBJ1-6; no firm D call. The CDR3 DNA sequence: TGTTCCAGCAGCCGCCGGGAGGGCCCTGACAAGACACCCCTCCACTTT. It yields the protein CSSSRREGPDKTPLHF.